Presented here are 12 T cell receptor beta chains from one specimen sequenced in a study of blood T cell repertoires in COVID-19. Sequenced by immunoSEQ multiplex PCR; TCRdb stores in-frame clones only, minus some. The sample contains roughly 190,000 clones, roughly 84% of which appear only once. Source material: peripheral blood. The receptors derive from a woman in her 70s with COVID-19, enrolled during active disease.

The V gene is TRBV7-9, the J gene TRBJ1-2; D not certain. Germline-derived CDR1 and CDR2 are SEHNR and FQNEAQ (reference sequence). This CDR3 region has 17 residues. V lost 5 bases and J lost 4, with 23 bases in between. The CDR3 nucleotides are TGTGCCAGCAGCCCCACCAGTGGGAGGCCTAATATCTATGGCTACACCTTC. It specifies CASSPTSGRPNIYGYTF.

The chain links TRBV3-1 (or the pseudogene TRBV3-2) to TRBJ1-2; a possible D gene is TRBD1 (6 bases). Germline lookup yields CDR1 LGHDT and CDR2 YNNKEL (reference sequence). The CDR3 spans 13 residues. With 4 bases removed from V and 8 bases from J, the gap between germline ends came to 14 bases. The CDR3 loop reads CASSPQQGMGYTF. The CDR3 DNA reads TGTGCCAGCAGCCCACAACAGGGCATGGGCTACACCTTC.

The chain recombines TRBV28 with TRBJ1-5; TRBD1 is a possible D gene (5 bases). V lost 8 bases and J 0 bases, leaving 8 bases between the germline ends. The CDR3 consists of 13 residues. CDR1 and CDR2 (germline): MDHEN, SYDVKM. CDR3 region: CASGGYSNQPQHF. DNA for the CDR3: TGTGCCAGCGGGGGGTATAGCAATCAGCCCCAGCATTTT.

This chain links TRBV11-3 with TRBJ2-1; D may be TRBD2 (7 bases). The CDR3 contains 15 residues. Trimming removed 5 bases from V and 4 bases from J, with 15 bases in between. Germline V gives CDR1 SGHNT, CDR2 YENEEA. CDR3 bases: TGTGCCAGCAGCCGACGGGGGGCGGGGTACAATGAGCAGTTCTTC. Translating gives CASSRRGAGYNEQFF.

The chain links TRBV5-1 to TRBJ2-7; D unclear. The CDR3 spans 12 residues. The germline CDR1 and CDR2 sequences are SGHRS and YFSETQ. V was cut by 0 bases and J by 6 bases, with 7 bases left in between. The CDR3 bases are TGCGCCAGCAGCTTGGTCGAAGCCGAGCAGTACTTC. It codes for CASSLVEAEQYF.

The rearrangement joins TRBV6-1 to TRBJ2-1, with D uncertain. The germline V and J ends were trimmed by 2 bases and 7 bases, with 9 bases remaining between them. This CDR3 spans 13 amino acids. Germline V gene lookup returns CDR1 MNHNS and CDR2 SASEGT. The CDR3 sequence: CASSESRLNEQFF. Here the CDR3 DNA reads TGTGCCAGCAGTGAATCACGGTTGAATGAGCAGTTCTTC.

The chain links TRBV29-1 to TRBJ2-2; possibly TRBD2 for D (6 bases). Germline CDR1 reads SQVTM; CDR2 reads ANQGSEA. The length of the CDR3 is 13 residues. V was clipped by 7 bases and J by 4 bases, with 13 bases between them. CDR3 sequence: CSARPGGTGELFF. In DNA, the CDR3 is TGCAGCGCTCGTCCCGGGGGCACCGGGGAGCTGTTTTTT.

This sequence joins TRBV7-2 and TRBJ2-5; possible D gene TRBD1, 5 bases. The ends were cut back, 5 bases at V and 5 bases at J, with 12 bases in the middle. The CDR3 is made up of 13 amino acids. Per the germline V gene, CDR1 is SGHTA and CDR2 is FQGNSA. CDR3 sequence: CASSRGPGETQYF. Written as DNA, the CDR3 is TGTGCCAGCAGCCGCGGCCCAGGGGAGACCCAGTACTTC.

The chain carries TRBV10-3 and TRBJ1-2, with D perhaps matching TRBD1 (6 bases). The CDR3 sequence is 11 residues long. The germline gives CDR1 ENHRY, CDR2 SYGVKD. V was trimmed by 6 bases and J by 5 bases, leaving 7 bases between them. The CDR3 coding sequence is TGTGCCATCAGCACAGGGTATGGCTACACCTTC. It translates to CAISTGYGYTF.

The chain uses TRBV5-1 and TRBJ2-7; D possibly corresponds to TRBD2 (5 bases). In germline, CDR1 is SGHRS, CDR2 YFSETQ. CDR3 length: 14 amino acids. Deletions cut 1 base from V and 1 base from J, with 9 bases between. CDR3 nucleotide sequence: TGCGCCAGCAGCTTGACTAGAGGGTCCTACGAGCAGTACTTC. Its protein is CASSLTRGSYEQYF.

This clone was found once. CDR3 residues: CASRATGSGYGYTF. The CDR3 region has the DNA TGTGCCAGCAGAGCGACAGGGTCGGGCTATGGCTACACCTTC. The gene calls are TRBV2 and TRBJ1-2; TRBD1 aligns across 7 bases. There are 14 residues in the CDR3. Trimming took 6 bases from V and 4 from J; bases not matched to a gene: 8. Germline assignment: CDR1 SNHLY and CDR2 FYNNEI.

The chain is built from TRBV29-1 and TRBJ2-1, with D unresolved. This CDR3 spans 13 amino acids. V lost 7 bases and J 0 bases, leaving 10 bases between the germline ends. Germline V gene data show CDR1 as SQVTM and CDR2 as ANQGSEA. The CDR3 region has the DNA TGCAGCGCGGCCCCCCGCTCCTACAATGAGCAGTTCTTC. The encoded protein is CSAAPRSYNEQFF.